This TCR beta chain appears in the sequencing data of a study of cytomegalovirus exposure and HLA in healthy donors. PCR primers comprised 60 Vbeta and 13 Jbeta primers. Sequencing was performed with immunoSEQ multiplex PCR; in TCRdb, only in-frame clones are kept and a portion is missing. The sample contains about 190,000 clones, 60% to 80% of which appear only once. Concerning this clone: The antigen is not known.

Germline CDR1 is SGDLS and CDR2 is YYNGEE. Trimming stripped 0 bases from V and 5 bases from J, with 10 bases between. The CDR3 consists of 14 residues. Study-level points and caveats: An observed cluster of highly shared sequence variants was recorded as a likely sequencing artifact. Clonal expansion, a later analysis showed, was greater in HLA-associated TCR beta chains than in equally common others. The authors later linked a missense DCLRE1C variant to TCR beta V- and J-gene trimming.

This sequence originates from a woman under 40 in good health and CMV-seropositive. Sequencing used PBMCs. The V and J genes are TRBV9 and TRBJ2-3; possible D gene TRBD1, 6 bases. This chain's CDR3 is CASSVGTAQDTQYF. In nucleotides, the CDR3 is TGTGCCAGCAGCGTAGGGACAGCACAAGATACGCAGTATTTT.